These 19 T cell receptor beta chains came from one sample sequenced in a study of T cell repertoires in cytomegalovirus infection. TCRdb re-derived calls from the reads in MiXCR, one entry per CDR3 protein. The repertoire holds some 700,000 distinct CDR3 sequences, 35% to 45% seen once, with 2.8% in the top ten. Sequenced: PBMCs. These receptors all stem from a human donor in good health (CMV status not recorded). Some clones in this sample may be carry-over from other donors' samples.

This CDR3 is CASKRSQELEKLFF. The CDR3 DNA reads TGTGCCAGCAAAAGGAGTCAGGAGTTAGAAAAACTGTTTTTT. The V and J genes are TRBV2 and TRBJ1-4; D remains unclear. The CDR3 loop spans 14 amino acids. V dropped 7 bases and J dropped 8 bases, with 17 bases sitting between them. CDR1 is SNHLY and CDR2 is FYNNEI in the germline V gene.

The chain joins TRBV4-2 to TRBJ2-1; TRBD2 matches at 16 bases. Germline lookup yields CDR1 LGHNA and CDR2 YNFKEQ. This CDR3 is built from 19 residues. With 4 bases clipped from V and 6 bases from J, the junction kept 12 bases outside the gene matches. The DNA of the CDR3 is TGTGCCAGCAGCCCCCGGGGACTAGCGGGGGGGTCCGGCGGCAATGAGCAGTTCTTC. This sequence encodes CASSPRGLAGGSGGNEQFF.

V is TRBV19 and J is TRBJ1-2; no reliable D call. Germline V CDR1 and CDR2: LNHDA, SQIVND (reference sequence). The V end lost 6 bases, the J end lost 10 bases, and 18 bases lay between the germline ends. The CDR3 runs to 13 residues. Written as DNA, the CDR3 is TGTGCCAGTAGACCCGCGGGCCTCGAGGACTACACCTTC. Protein sequence: CASRPAGLEDYTF.

This clonotype turned up a few times. The chain links TRBV7-2 to TRBJ1-3; D not resolved. V lost 4 bases to trimming and J lost 1 base, with 11 bases between them. This CDR3 is built from 15 residues. Germline CDR1 reads SGHTA; CDR2 reads FQGNSA. The CDR3 is CASSSWTASGNTIYF. DNA of the CDR3: TGTGCCAGCAGCTCGTGGACTGCTTCTGGAAACACCATATATTTT.

The chain couples TRBV19 to TRBJ2-7; weak D call: TRBD2 (5 bases). The germline V gene has CDR1 LNHDA and CDR2 SQIVND (reference sequence). The CDR3 runs to 13 residues. Trimming pared 6 bases from V and 6 bases from J, leaving 15 bases between. CDR3 DNA: TGTGCCAGTAGCCCGAACGTGAGGGTCGAGCAGTACTTC. Its translation is CASSPNVRVEQYF.

The gene calls are TRBV27 and TRBJ2-3; 10 positions agree with TRBD1. Germline CDR1 is MNHEY and CDR2 is SMNVEV (reference sequence). The CDR3 contains 17 residues. Trimming removed 3 bases from V and 4 bases from J; junction bases left unmatched: 10. The CDR3 reads CASSFWGTGVFADTQYF. In nucleotides, the CDR3 is TGTGCCAGCAGTTTTTGGGGGACAGGGGTATTCGCAGATACGCAGTATTTT.

In its sample, this clonotype was seen a few times. The chain uses TRBV3-1 and TRBJ2-7; no reliable D call. Between the trimmed V and J ends, which lost 0 bases and 2 bases, there was a span of 8 bases. The CDR3 consists of 14 residues. In germline, CDR1 is LGHDT, CDR2 YNNKEL (reference sequence). The CDR3 coding sequence is TGTGCCAGCAGCCAAGATCTTTTGCCCTACGAGCAGTACTTC. This encodes CASSQDLLPYEQYF.

In the case of this clonotype: It may be a read error: a sequence one base away is much more abundant. The gene calls are TRBV7-2 and TRBJ1-2; maybe TRBD1 (6 bases). CDR3 length: 17 amino acids. In germline, CDR1 is SGHTA, CDR2 FQGNSA. V was trimmed by 4 bases and J by 3 bases, leaving 21 bases between them. The DNA of the CDR3 is TGTGCCAGCAGCTCCCGCAACCGCCAGACAGGCTACTATGGCTACACCTTC. Translating it yields CASSSRNRQTGYYGYTF.

The rearrangement links TRBV6-6 to TRBJ2-3; D is ambiguous. Deletions cut 2 bases from V and 0 bases from J, with 15 bases between. This CDR3 region has 17 residues. Germline V gene lookup returns CDR1 MNHNY and CDR2 SVGAGI (reference sequence). CDR3 residues: CASSYPPMTPSTDTQYF. The CDR3 nucleotides are TGTGCCAGCAGTTACCCGCCAATGACTCCTAGCACAGATACGCAGTATTTT.

J is TRBJ2-2 and V is TRBV19; TRBD1 might be the D (6 bases). Trimming left V 6 bases short and J 0 bases short, with 23 bases between. This CDR3 is built from 19 residues. The V gene's germline CDR1 is LNHDA and CDR2 SQIVND (reference sequence). The CDR3: CASRFGNGQFIPNTGELFF. In nucleotides, the CDR3 is TGTGCCAGTAGGTTTGGAAACGGACAGTTCATACCGAACACCGGGGAGCTGTTTTTT.

CDR3 loop: CASSEWGASYGYTF. DNA of the CDR3: TGCGCCAGCAGTGAATGGGGGGCGAGCTATGGCTACACCTTC. This chain uses TRBV10-2 with TRBJ1-2, with D tentatively TRBD1 (6 bases). The CDR3 consists of 14 residues. Germline assignment: CDR1 WSHSY and CDR2 SAAADI. Trimming stripped 3 bases from V and 4 bases from J, with 12 bases between.

At least ten counts were recorded for this clonotype. The chain links TRBV7-8 to TRBJ1-5; D unclear. The germline CDR1 and CDR2 sequences are SGHVS and FQNEAQ. The CDR3 has 14 residues. Trimming cost V 5 bases and J 2 bases, with 10 bases left between them. The CDR3: CASSPAVGNQPQHF. The CDR3 nucleotides are TGTGCCAGCAGCCCGGCGGTCGGCAATCAGCCCCAGCATTTT.

This clonotype was seen a few times. V usage is TRBV19 and J usage is TRBJ1-2; 7 bases map to TRBD1. The germline gives CDR1 LNHDA, CDR2 SQIVND (reference sequence). V shed 5 bases and J 2 bases; nucleotides not matched to a gene: 11. This CDR3 is built from 16 residues. The DNA for the CDR3 is TGTGCCAGTAGTCCCGCATATGGACAGGCGAACTATGGCTACACCTTC. Protein product: CASSPAYGQANYGYTF.

This clonotype was recorded many times. The gene calls are TRBV7-9 and TRBJ2-7; 8 bases line up with TRBD2. Trimming cost V 5 bases and J 2 bases; bases outside gene matches: 20. This CDR3 spans 19 amino acids. Germline lookup yields CDR1 SEHNR and CDR2 FQNEAQ (reference sequence). For the CDR3, the DNA is TGTGCCAGCAGCCATCCTTATTTGGACTCCTTAGCGGGACCCTACGAGCAGTACTTC. Its translation: CASSHPYLDSLAGPYEQYF.

In this sample, this clonotype turned up a few times. CDR3 coding DNA: TGTGCCAGCAGTGCCCAAGCGAACACCGGGGAGCTGTTTTTT. This sequence encodes CASSAQANTGELFF. V and J are TRBV2 and TRBJ2-2; D not certain. This CDR3 has 14 residues. CDR1 and CDR2 from the germline V gene are SNHLY and FYNNEI. The V end lost 4 bases, the J end lost 0 bases, and 6 bases lay between the germline ends.

This clonotype was detected a few times. The gene calls are TRBV20-1 and TRBJ1-5; no definite D call. The CDR3 spans 12 residues. V was clipped by 5 bases and J by 3 bases, with 8 bases between them. The germline V gene encodes CDR1 DFQATT and CDR2 SNEGSKA (reference sequence). CDR3 in amino acids: CSASPPNQPQHF. CDR3 bases: TGCAGTGCTTCGCCCCCCAATCAGCCCCAGCATTTT.

Only a few counts were recorded for this clonotype. The chain uses TRBV20-1 and TRBJ2-7; 9 bases line up with TRBD1. Germline values: CDR1 DFQATT, CDR2 SNEGSKA (reference sequence). Unmatched junction bases numbered 11, after V lost 5 bases and J lost 3 bases. The CDR3 is 15 amino acids. Here the CDR3 reads CSADPDRGLIYEQYF. The CDR3 coding sequence is TGCAGTGCTGATCCGGACAGGGGCCTCATCTACGAGCAGTACTTC.

This clonotype was seen a few times. The genes are TRBV28 and TRBJ1-5, with D uncertain. This CDR3 has 16 residues. V dropped 6 bases and J dropped 6 bases, with 21 bases sitting between them. Germline lookup yields CDR1 MDHEN and CDR2 SYDVKM. The CDR3 nucleotides are TGTGCCAGCAGATCGCCCCGAAAAGGGTTGAGTCAGCCCCAGCATTTT. This encodes CASRSPRKGLSQPQHF.

This clonotype turned up a few times. The V gene is TRBV19, the J gene TRBJ1-2; possible D gene TRBD1, 6 bases. CDR1 is LNHDA and CDR2 is SQIVND in the germline V gene (reference sequence). The length of the CDR3 is 16 residues. V lost 0 bases and J lost 6, with 17 bases in between. Written as DNA, the CDR3 is TGTGCCAGTAGTATAGAAGCCACAGGGAAGTACCATGGCTACACCTTC. It translates to CASSIEATGKYHGYTF.